These T cell receptor beta chains were read from a single sample in a study of OX40 agonist ivuxolimab in advanced cancers. Only in-frame clones appear in the TCRdb table, and some are missing; sequencing was by immunoSEQ multiplex PCR. The table records approximately 60,000 clones, 84% of them present only once. This material consisted of CD4+ or CD8+ T cells sorted from blood, taken in a trial of the OX40 agonist ivuxolimab. These receptors came from an adult with an advanced solid tumor such as melanoma, head and neck, liver or kidney cancer. Each CDR3 is given with its conserved first and last residue. D genes are given only for firm matches. Some rows mark clone size as missing; the rest say once, few, many or name a class of expanded clone.

>NA|TRBJ1-1|NA|TRBV7-6
TGTGCCAGCAGCCCGGGTTTCGTGACAGTTAAGAACACTGAAGCTTTCTTT
CASSPGFVTVKNTEAFF
>TRBD1|TRBJ1-5|NA|TRBV30
TGTGCCTGGACCCAACGTGGACAGGGCGGGAACTATCAGCCCCAGCATTTT
CAWTQRGQGGNYQPQHF
>NA|TRBJ2-1|NA|TRBV19
TGTGCCAGTAGTGTTACAGGGGTCGGGAGTGAAGGCAATGAGCAGTTCTTC
CASSVTGVGSEGNEQFF
>TRBD1|TRBJ2-5|NA|TRBV19
TGTGCCAGTAGTAAGGGACAGGCAGCCGCACAAGAGACCCAGTACTTC
CASSKGQAAAQETQYF
>TRBD1|TRBJ1-6|NA|TRBV7-9
TGTGCCAGCAGCTCCAACAGGGGGCTTAATTCACCCCTCCACTTT
CASSSNRGLNSPLHF
>NA|TRBJ2-5|NA|TRBV20-1
TGCAGTGCTAGGGGAGGTGAGACCCAGTACTTC
CSARGGETQYF
>TRBD1|TRBJ2-7|few|TRBV11-2
TGTGCCAGCAGCCGAGACAGGGATTACGAGCAGTACTTC
CASSRDRDYEQYF
>NA|TRBJ2-1|NA|TRBV5-1
TGCGCCAGCAGCGGAGCTAGTGAGCAGTTCTTC
CASSGASEQFF
>TRBD2|TRBJ2-5|NA|TRBV9
TGTGCCAGCAGCGTAGGTCTAGCGGGAGGAGGGGGAGGGGCCCAGTACTTC
CASSVGLAGGGGGAQYF
>TRBD1|TRBJ2-4|few|TRBV7-9
TGTGCCAGCAGCCGGGACAGGGCTCCGTTAGCCAAAAACATTCAGTACTTC
CASSRDRAPLAKNIQYF
>TRBD1|TRBJ1-2|NA|TRBV5-6
TGTGCCAGCAGCTTCTGGACAGGGGTGGTGGAAAGCTATGGCTACACCTTC
CASSFWTGVVESYGYTF
>NA|TRBJ1-6|NA|TRBV2
TGTGCCAGCAGTGAATTAGGGGAGGGCTTTTCACCCCTCCACTTT
CASSELGEGFSPLHF
>NA|TRBJ1-5|NA|TRBV7-2
TGTGCCAGCAGTCTGTACTATAGCAATCAGCCCCAGCATTTT
CASSLYYSNQPQHF
>TRBD1|TRBJ1-3|once|TRBV30
TGTGCCTGGAGGTCCAGGGGGTGGTCTGGAAACACCATATATTTT
CAWRSRGWSGNTIYF
>TRBD1|TRBJ2-5|NA|TRBV7-6
TGTGCCAGCAGCCCCGGACAGGGCCCTCAAGAGACCCAGTACTTC
CASSPGQGPQETQYF